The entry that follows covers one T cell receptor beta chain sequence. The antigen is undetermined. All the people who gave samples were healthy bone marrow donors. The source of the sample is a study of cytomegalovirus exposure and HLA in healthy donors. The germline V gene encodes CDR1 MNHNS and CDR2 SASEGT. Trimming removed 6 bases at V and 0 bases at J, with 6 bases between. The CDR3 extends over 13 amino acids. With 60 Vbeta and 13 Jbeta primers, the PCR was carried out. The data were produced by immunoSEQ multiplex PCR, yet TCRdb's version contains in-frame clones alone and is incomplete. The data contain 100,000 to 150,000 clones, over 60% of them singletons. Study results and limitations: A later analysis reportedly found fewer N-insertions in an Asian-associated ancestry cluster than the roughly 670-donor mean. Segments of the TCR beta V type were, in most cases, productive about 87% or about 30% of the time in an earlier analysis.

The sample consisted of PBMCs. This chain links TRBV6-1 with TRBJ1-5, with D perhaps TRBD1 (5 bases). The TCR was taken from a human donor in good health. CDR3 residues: CASRQDSNQPQHF. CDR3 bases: TGTGCCAGCAGACAGGATAGCAATCAGCCCCAGCATTTT.